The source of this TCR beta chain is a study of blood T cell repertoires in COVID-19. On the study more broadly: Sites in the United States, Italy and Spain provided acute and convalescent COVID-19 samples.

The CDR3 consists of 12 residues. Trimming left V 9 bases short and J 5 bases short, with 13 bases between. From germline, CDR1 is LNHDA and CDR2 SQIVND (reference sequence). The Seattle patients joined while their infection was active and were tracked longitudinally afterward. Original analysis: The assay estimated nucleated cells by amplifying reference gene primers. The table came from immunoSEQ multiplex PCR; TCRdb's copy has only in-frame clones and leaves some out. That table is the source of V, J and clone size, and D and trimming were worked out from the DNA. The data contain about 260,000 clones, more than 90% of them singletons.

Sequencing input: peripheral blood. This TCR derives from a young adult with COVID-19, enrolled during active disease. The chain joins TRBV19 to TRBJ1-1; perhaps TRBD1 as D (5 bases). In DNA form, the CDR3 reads TGTGCCAGCCAGCAAGGGGTGACTGAAGCTTTCTTT. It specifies CASQQGVTEAFF.